Here is one T cell receptor (beta chain) with its context. CDR1 MDHEN and CDR2 SYDVKM come from the germline V gene. Between the trimmed V and J ends, which lost 7 bases and 12 bases, there was a span of 16 bases. This CDR3 region has 11 residues. Measured with immunoSEQ multiplex PCR; TCRdb has only the in-frame clones, and not every one. Here the sample spans under 75,000 clones, about 88% being singletons. The sample originates from a study of OX40 agonist ivuxolimab in advanced cancers. This sequence joins TRBV28 and TRBJ2-7; perhaps D is TRBD1 or TRBD2 (5 bases each). The clonotype was recovered from an adult with an advanced solid tumor such as melanoma, head and neck, liver or kidney cancer. The sample here was CD4+ or CD8+ T cells sorted from blood, taken in a trial of the OX40 agonist ivuxolimab. This chain's CDR3 is CASIRGESWYF. Here the CDR3 DNA reads TGTGCCAGCATAAGAGGGGAATCTTGGTACTTC.